Listed here are 8 T cell receptor beta chains from one sample, sequenced in a study of blood T cell repertoires in COVID-19. Clones were read by immunoSEQ multiplex PCR, and TCRdb kept only the in-frame ones, dropping some. The top ten hold approximately 4.9% of the sample, which has 150,000 to 200,000 clones, over 80% seen once. Sequenced input: peripheral blood. These receptor sequences come from a man between 25 and 39 years old with COVID-19, enrolled during active disease.

This chain uses TRBV7-3 with TRBJ2-2; D perhaps matches TRBD1 (6 bases). This CDR3 has 14 amino acids. V was trimmed by 5 bases and J by 2 bases, leaving 9 bases between them. Germline CDR1 reads SGHTA; CDR2 reads FQGTGA. The CDR3 nucleotides are TGTGCCAGCAGCCTGGGACAAAACACCGGGGAGCTGTTTTTT. It specifies CASSLGQNTGELFF.

The genes are TRBV7-9 and TRBJ2-1, with 9 positions matching TRBD2. V gave up 3 bases and J gave up 2 bases; unmatched junction bases: 2. The CDR3 is 15 amino acids. Looked up from germline, CDR1 is SEHNR and CDR2 is FQNEAQ (reference sequence). In DNA form, the CDR3 reads TGTGCCAGCAGCTTTCTAGCGGGAACCTACAATGAGCAGTTCTTC. Translating it yields CASSFLAGTYNEQFF.

This clone was recorded once. DNA of the CDR3: TGCGCCAGCAGCCAAGACGGACCAGGGGGTCTTAGCACAGATACGCAGTATTTT. Encoded protein: CASSQDGPGGLSTDTQYF. The chain links TRBV4-3 to TRBJ2-3, with 7 bases lining up with TRBD1. The V segment lost 0 bases and the J segment 0 bases; nucleotides outside the gene matches: 9. The CDR3 contains 18 residues. Germline assignment: CDR1 LGHNA and CDR2 YSLEER.

The CDR3, as DNA: TGTGCCAGCAGCCTAGTCGGGGGAGGTGCTGGAAACACTGAAGCTTTCTTT. It codes for CASSLVGGGAGNTEAFF. The chain employs TRBV7-2 and TRBJ1-1; D may be TRBD1 (5 bases). The CDR3 is made up of 17 amino acids. Trimming removed 5 bases from V and 2 bases from J, with 21 bases in between. Germline loops: CDR1 SGHTA, CDR2 FQGNSA.

The chain has TRBV29-1 and TRBJ1-1, with D hard to call. V shed 4 bases and J shed 3 bases, with 24 bases lying between them. Germline V lookup: CDR1 SQVTM, CDR2 ANQGSEA. This CDR3 is built from 17 residues. The CDR3 loop reads CSVGRESILMRDTEAFF. Written as DNA, the CDR3 is TGCAGCGTTGGTAGGGAATCTATCTTAATGAGGGACACTGAAGCTTTCTTT.

The genes are TRBV5-6 and TRBJ2-5, with D possibly TRBD2 on 6 matching bases. In germline, CDR1 is SGHDT, CDR2 YYEEEE. This CDR3 spans 17 amino acids. Trimming stripped 4 bases from V and 3 bases from J, with 22 bases between. CDR3 sequence: CASSPTPSGVVEETQYF. CDR3 bases: TGTGCCAGCAGCCCAACGCCGTCGGGAGTGGTGGAAGAGACCCAGTACTTC. Supplemented by reference TRBV5-6 and TRBJ2-5, the full variable domain reads DAGVTQSPTHLIKTRGQQVTLRCSPKSGHDTVSWYQQALGQGPQFIFQYYEEEERQRGNFPDRFSGHQFPNYSSELNVNALLLGDSALYLCASSPTPSGVVEETQYFGPGTRLLVL.

This chain joins TRBV5-6 and TRBJ2-7; possibly TRBD1 for D (5 bases). There are 14 residues in the CDR3. The germline V gene has CDR1 SGHDT and CDR2 YYEEEE. V lost 6 bases and J lost 4, with 17 bases in between. CDR3 nucleotide sequence: TGTGCCAGCACCTTTGACAGACAAGAATACGAGCAGTACTTC. Residues: CASTFDRQEYEQYF.

This chain links TRBV24-1 with TRBJ1-6; 9 nucleotides line up with TRBD1. The V gene end was trimmed by 3 bases and the J gene end by 10 bases; junction bases not matched to a gene: 12. This CDR3 spans 17 amino acids. Germline loops: CDR1 KGHDR, CDR2 SFDVKD. The CDR3 DNA reads as TGTGCCACCAGTGATACTACAAGGACAGGGGCAGGATCACCCCTCCACTTT. Its protein product is CATSDTTRTGAGSPLHF.